This T cell receptor (beta chain) is drawn from a study of blood T cell repertoires in COVID-19 (dated by TCRdb to 2018 to 2020). Regarding the study in general: Samples from collaborators originated in the United States, Italy and Spain and spanned both the acute and convalescent phases of COVID-19. The material from the prospective study consisted of cDNA or gDNA derived from T cells, B-cell-depleted T cells, or PBMCs. Deeply sampled blood TCRbeta repertoires from subjects exposed to, actively infected with, or recovered from COVID-19 were included in the dataset. The repertoires were made available in a free public database intended to serve as a resource for research on the immune response to SARS-CoV-2. Samples were obtained from the ongoing ImmuneRACE study (first 160 participants) and from some 1,300 subjects provided by 6 global collaborators. A de-identified subject ID, COVID-19 status, age in years and sex were almost always included in the sample metadata. HLA class I and class II types, where available, came from metadata supplied by the sample provider rather than from assay-based typing.

As concerns this clone: What antigen it recognizes has not been identified. Base-call qualities are not available, and no considerably larger clone is one nucleotide away.

What the authors observed across the whole study: The amount of clinical and demographic metadata varied by source and participant and was provided uncurated.

Participants in the prospective study were enrolled through a virtual design, were aged roughly 18 to 95 years, and lived in 24 United States geographic areas. To assign participants to cohorts, the prospective study relied on clinical history that participants themselves reported in a screening survey and a study questionnaire. ImmuneRACE Cohort 3 recovered participants were defined by two consecutive negative NP/OP PCR tests, healthcare professional clearance, or symptom resolution. In the prospective study, mobile phlebotomists collected whole blood, serum and a nasopharyngeal or oropharyngeal swab from each participant. Additional blood draws and questionnaires over an approximately two-month period could optionally be provided by prospective study participants. Before DNA extraction, blood samples from the prospective study were shipped at room temperature or frozen. The immunoSEQ Assay, a bias-controlled multiplex PCR, was used to amplify TCRbeta CDR3 regions from genomic DNA. The authors' analysis ran thus. The number of nucleated cells in each sample was estimated by amplification of reference gene primers within the assay. Sequence reads were collapsed and filtered to measure the absolute abundance of every unique TCRbeta CDR3 rearrangement. For each sample, productive Simpson clonality was calculated as the square root of Simpson's diversity index across productive rearrangements. This is the immuneACCESS table as TCRdb keeps it, with only in-frame sequences that have V and J called. A part of the clones is gone; compared with another copy, unresolved V genes explain less than half, and the rest is unexplained. That table is the source of V, J and clone size, and D and trimming were worked out from the DNA. A total of over 200,000 clones appear in this sample, approximately 80% of them only once. Together, the top ten hold 14% to 15% of the sample.

The clonotype was recovered from a man aged 35 to 55 who had recovered from COVID-19. Sequencing was done on a sample of PBMCs or T cells enriched from blood (not recorded which).

CDR3 reads: CASRGRAGEMTQYF. The nucleotides are TGTGCCAGCAGAGGCAGAGCGGGAGAAATGACCCAGTACTTC. The sequence is built from TRBV6-5 and TRBJ2-5; TRBD2 matches 8 bases in the middle. From cysteine to phenylalanine, the CDR3 is 14 amino acids long. This entry keeps only the CDR3 DNA: 42 bases, framed from base 1. For this chain, trimming is 6 bases at the V end and 7 bases at the J end, and the number of junction bases without a gene match is 10. CDR1 and CDR2 were assigned from the germline V gene as MNHEY and SVGAGI.